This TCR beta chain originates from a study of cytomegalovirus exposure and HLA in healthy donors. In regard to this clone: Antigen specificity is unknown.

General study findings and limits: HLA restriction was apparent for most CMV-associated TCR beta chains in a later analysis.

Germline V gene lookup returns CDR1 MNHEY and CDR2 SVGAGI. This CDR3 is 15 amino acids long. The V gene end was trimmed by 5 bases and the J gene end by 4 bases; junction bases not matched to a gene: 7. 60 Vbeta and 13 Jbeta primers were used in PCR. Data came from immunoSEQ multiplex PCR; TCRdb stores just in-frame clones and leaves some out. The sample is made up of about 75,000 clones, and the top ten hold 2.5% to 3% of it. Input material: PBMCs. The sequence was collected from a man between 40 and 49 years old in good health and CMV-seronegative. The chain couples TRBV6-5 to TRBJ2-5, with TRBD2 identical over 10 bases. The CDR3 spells CASSLSGGAGETQYF. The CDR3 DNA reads TGTGCCAGCAGTCTAAGCGGGGGGGCCGGAGAGACCCAGTACTTC.